The rows below give T cell receptor beta chains drawn from one sample of a study of regulatory T cells in long-lasting Graves disease. TCRdb processed the multiplex PCR reads anew with MiXCR; each CDR3 protein has one entry. The sample comprises 420,000 or so distinct CDR3 sequences, about a sixth of which are singletons, and 20% to 25% rests with the top ten. These data were likewise used in another study, on T cells in Graves' hyperthyroidism and ophthalmopathy.

The sequencing here drew on peripheral blood mononuclear cells (PBMCs), taken at new diagnosis, from a patient treated with antithyroid drugs. Receptors were obtained from a woman aged 18-35 years with Graves disease. CDR3s include the opening cysteine and the closing phenylalanine or tryptophan. D genes are given only for firm matches. A row's size may be missing; if present it is once, few, many or a size class.

cdr3_aa	cdr3_nt	clone_size	d_call	j_call	v_call
CASSESPGPSYNEQFF	TGTGCCAGCAGTGAATCCCCAGGGCCTTCCTACAATGAGCAGTTCTTC	many	.	TRBJ2-1	TRBV25-1
CSVRVSGSSYEQYF	TGCAGCGTTCGGGTTAGCGGGAGTTCCTACGAGCAGTACTTC	few	TRBD2	TRBJ2-7	TRBV29-1
CASSFTLAGWSYEQYF	TGCGCCAGCAGCTTCACCCTAGCGGGCTGGTCCTACGAGCAGTACTTC	many	TRBD2	TRBJ2-7	TRBV5-1
CASSPPGLAGVRKTQYF	TGTGCCAGCTCACCGCCTGGACTAGCGGGAGTTCGGAAGACCCAGTACTTC	many	TRBD2	TRBJ2-5	TRBV18
CSVAGDRGLNEQFF	TGCAGCGTTGCCGGCGACAGGGGTCTAAATGAGCAGTTCTTC	few	TRBD1	TRBJ2-1	TRBV29-1
CSCGAGAADTQYF	TGCAGCTGCGGAGCGGGAGCTGCAGATACGCAGTATTTT	.	TRBD2	TRBJ2-3	TRBV20-1
CASSEWWDKNIQYF	TGTGCCAGCTCGGAATGGTGGGACAAAAACATTCAGTACTTC	.	.	TRBJ2-4	TRBV6-1
CASRIGGARGAETQYF	TGTGCCAGCAGGATTGGAGGGGCCAGGGGGGCAGAGACCCAGTACTTC	many	.	TRBJ2-5	TRBV28
CASSLDVWDHPDTQYF	TGTGCCAGCAGCTTAGATGTGTGGGACCATCCAGATACGCAGTATTTT	many	.	TRBJ2-3	TRBV7-2
CATQLGYTEAFF	TGTGCCACTCAGCTGGGGTACACTGAAGCTTTCTTT	.	.	TRBJ1-1	TRBV19
CASSSGAGWGEQYF	TGTGCCAGCAGTTCGGGGGCAGGGTGGGGAGAGCAGTACTTC	many	.	TRBJ2-7	TRBV2
CASSFSPSGNTIYF	TGTGCCAGCAGTTTTTCCCCCTCTGGAAACACCATATATTTT	.	.	TRBJ1-3	TRBV12-3/TRBV12-4
CASSQGASVGQYF	TGTGCCAGCAGCCAAGGGGCATCCGTGGGGCAGTACTTC	.	.	TRBJ2-7	TRBV3-1
CASREGAREKLFF	TGTGCCAGCAGGGAGGGGGCCAGGGAAAAACTGTTTTTT	few	TRBD1	TRBJ1-4	TRBV2
CASSPPPDTDTQYF	TGTGCCAGCAGTCCACCTCCAGACACAGATACGCAGTATTTT	.	.	TRBJ2-3	TRBV28
CASSPDPTMNTEAFF	TGTGCCAGCTCACCAGACCCGACTATGAACACTGAAGCTTTCTTT	many	.	TRBJ1-1	TRBV18
CASSKNSGLHTDTQYF	TGTGCCAGCAGTAAAAATAGCGGGCTCCACACAGATACGCAGTATTTT	.	TRBD2	TRBJ2-3	TRBV7-6
CASSFRDGPYNEQFF	TGTGCCAGCAGCTTTCGGGACGGGCCTTACAATGAGCAGTTCTTC	few	.	TRBJ2-1	TRBV7-9
CASSKQREGPYEQYF	TGTGCCAGCAGTAAACAGCGGGAGGGTCCTTACGAGCAGTACTTC	many	TRBD2	TRBJ2-7	TRBV7-2
CSARDPLGGRAGETQYF	TGCAGTGCTAGAGATCCCCTCGGCGGGAGGGCCGGGGAGACCCAGTACTTC	.	TRBD2	TRBJ2-5	TRBV20-1
CASNGLLAYNEQFF	TGTGCCAGCAACGGACTATTGGCCTACAATGAGCAGTTCTTC	many	.	TRBJ2-1	TRBV28
CASSLGQAGHEQYF	TGTGCCAGCAGCTTAGGGCAGGCAGGCCACGAGCAGTACTTC	many	.	TRBJ2-7	TRBV7-2
CASSLGLSEGEQFF	TGCGCCAGCAGCTTGGGACTAAGCGAGGGTGAGCAGTTCTTC	many	.	TRBJ2-1	TRBV5-1
CASSDQGWSDTQYF	TGCGCCAGCAGTGATCAGGGTTGGTCAGATACGCAGTATTTT	many	.	TRBJ2-3	TRBV10-1
CASSPGGSGSGREQFF	TGTGCCAGCAGCCCCGGAGGTAGCGGGAGCGGGCGTGAGCAGTTCTTC	few	TRBD2	TRBJ2-1	TRBV7-3
CARRDRGSYHYNEQFF	TGTGCCAGGCGGGACAGGGGGAGTTACCACTACAATGAGCAGTTCTTC	few	TRBD1	TRBJ2-1	TRBV6-2/TRBV6-3
CSATTSGSYEQYF	TGCAGTGCTACTACTAGCGGGAGCTACGAGCAGTACTTC	.	TRBD2	TRBJ2-7	TRBV20-1
CASRQGARDEQYF	TGTGCCAGCAGACAGGGGGCTCGGGACGAGCAGTACTTC	few	TRBD1	TRBJ2-7	TRBV25-1
CASSPTGGREKLFF	TGTGCCAGCAGCCCAACAGGGGGAAGAGAAAAACTGTTTTTT	.	TRBD1	TRBJ1-4	TRBV9
CASSRQGNEQYF	TGTGCCAGCAGTAGACAGGGGAACGAGCAGTACTTC	many	TRBD1	TRBJ2-7	TRBV2
CASSTQGAEYYGYTF	TGTGCCAGCAGCACCCAGGGGGCGGAGTACTATGGCTACACCTTC	few	TRBD1	TRBJ1-2	TRBV4-2
CSARNRHPSGEQFF	TGCAGTGCTAGAAATCGGCACCCGAGCGGTGAGCAGTTCTTC	many	.	TRBJ2-1	TRBV20-1
CASSLLHASGADTQYF	TGTGCCAGCAGCTTACTCCACGCTAGCGGGGCAGATACGCAGTATTTT	many	TRBD2	TRBJ2-3	TRBV7-2
CASSLKAGGAGELFF	TGTGCCAGCAGCTTAAAAGCGGGAGGTGCCGGGGAGCTGTTTTTT	many	TRBD2	TRBJ2-2	TRBV7-9
CASSVTLVGEQYF	TGTGCCAGCAGCGTTACATTGGTTGGGGAGCAGTACTTC	.	.	TRBJ2-7	TRBV13
CASSRAGGSYEQYF	TGTGCCAGCAGTCGAGCGGGAGGGTCCTACGAGCAGTACTTC	many	TRBD2	TRBJ2-7	TRBV6-1
CSVAWSAIADTQYF	TGCAGCGTTGCCTGGTCGGCTATCGCAGATACGCAGTATTTT	few	.	TRBJ2-3	TRBV29-1
CASSLGQAADTEAFF	TGTGCCAGCAGCTTAGGACAGGCTGCGGACACTGAAGCTTTCTTT	many	.	TRBJ1-1	TRBV7-9
CASSYYPTPNTEAFF	TGTGCCAGCAGTTACTATCCGACTCCGAACACTGAAGCTTTCTTT	many	.	TRBJ1-1	TRBV6-9
CASSELSGSSGANVLTF	TGTGCCAGCAGCGAACTTAGCGGGAGTTCTGGGGCCAACGTCCTGACTTTC	many	TRBD2	TRBJ2-6	TRBV11-2
CASSLRPGADTQYF	TGTGCCAGCAGCTTGAGACCAGGGGCAGATACGCAGTATTTT	many	.	TRBJ2-3	TRBV7-3
CASSTDLVVPKQFF	TGTGCCAGCAGCACCGACCTAGTTGTCCCCAAGCAGTTCTTC	.	.	TRBJ2-1	TRBV7-8
CASSYSNSGNTDTQYF	TGTGCCAGCAGTTACTCGAACAGCGGGAACACAGATACGCAGTATTTT	.	TRBD2	TRBJ2-3	TRBV6-9
CASSSRGAGQYF	TGTGCCAGCAGTTCAAGGGGGGCTGGGCAGTACTTC	many	.	TRBJ2-7	TRBV11-2
CASSPRQGTGELFF	TGTGCTAGCAGCCCGAGACAGGGCACCGGGGAGCTGTTTTTT	many	TRBD1	TRBJ2-2	TRBV7-3
CASSSGILWAQYF	TGTGCCAGCAGCTCCGGGATCCTATGGGCCCAGTACTTC	.	.	TRBJ2-5	TRBV5-6
CASKDRGSGNTIYF	TGCGCCAGCAAAGACAGGGGCTCTGGAAACACCATATATTTT	.	TRBD1	TRBJ1-3	TRBV10-2
CASMGGGSTDTQYF	TGTGCCAGCATGGGAGGAGGGAGCACAGATACGCAGTATTTT	many	.	TRBJ2-3	TRBV28
CASRRTGATEAFF	TGTGCCAGCAGGAGGACAGGGGCCACTGAAGCTTTCTTT	.	TRBD1	TRBJ1-1	TRBV5-6
CASSPPTTGNTGELFF	TGTGCCAGCAGCCCCCCCACGACAGGGAACACCGGGGAGCTGTTTTTT	few	.	TRBJ2-2	TRBV7-9
CASSLSRQGDYEQYF	TGTGCCAGCAGTTTATCTCGACAGGGGGATTACGAGCAGTACTTC	.	TRBD1	TRBJ2-7	TRBV28
CASSVGGDTEAFF	TGTGCCAGCAGCGTAGGTGGGGACACTGAAGCTTTCTTT	many	.	TRBJ1-1	TRBV9
CASSNALAGRSGANVLTF	TGTGCCAGCAGTAATGCACTAGCGGGCCGCTCTGGGGCCAACGTCCTGACTTTC	.	TRBD2	TRBJ2-6	TRBV12-3/TRBV12-4
CATSRTGELFF	TGTGCCACCAGCAGGACCGGGGAGCTGTTTTTT	many	.	TRBJ2-2	TRBV15
CASSLDRGRIHNEQFF	TGCGCCAGCAGCTTGGATAGGGGGCGCATCCACAATGAGCAGTTCTTC	many	TRBD1	TRBJ2-1	TRBV5-1